This TCR beta chain was profiled in a study of blood T cell repertoires in COVID-19. Study background: Material from acute and convalescent COVID-19 was sourced from the United States, Italy and Spain. PBMCs, B-cell-depleted T cells, or T cells provided the cDNA or gDNA that made up the material.

Per the original methods: From reference gene primer amplification, estimates of nucleated cell counts were derived. The data were produced by immunoSEQ multiplex PCR, yet TCRdb's version contains in-frame clones alone and is incomplete. The DNA was the basis for D and trimming; V, J and clone size are from that table. In the table there are a few hundred thousand clones, more than 70% of which are singletons. Germline CDR1 is SGDLS and CDR2 is YYNGEE. The V segment lost 3 bases and the J segment 3 bases; nucleotides outside the gene matches: 2. This CDR3 is built from 13 residues. Notes on this clone: Other DNA variants within this sample encode the same CDR3.

The rearrangement joins TRBV9 to TRBJ2-7, with 8 bases matching TRBD1. The receptor was isolated from a middle-aged man with COVID-19, enrolled during active disease. The sequencing sample was made of peripheral blood. CDR3: CASSEGQGYEQYF. In nucleotides, the CDR3 is TGTGCCAGCAGCGAAGGACAGGGCTACGAGCAGTACTTC.